This entry concerns a single T cell receptor beta chain. V gave up 3 bases and J gave up 0 bases, with 12 bases separating them. This CDR3 is built from 15 residues. The germline CDR1 and CDR2 sequences are KGHSH and LQKENI. The source of the sample is a study of control samples from healthy donors and cancer patients. The repertoire was sequenced with immunoSEQ multiplex PCR; TCRdb's copy has only in-frame clones and lacks some. This sample has 150,000 to 200,000 clones, with approximately 90% found just once. Sequenced sample: blood. The chain joins TRBV18 to TRBJ2-7; D might be TRBD2 (5 bases). This clonotype originated in a young man in good health. CDR3 amino acids: CASSPPGLSSYEQYF. The CDR3 bases are TGTGCCAGCTCACCCCCAGGACTCAGCTCCTACGAGCAGTACTTC. Using reference TRBV18 and TRBJ2-7 for the parts outside the CDR3, the full variable domain is NAGVMQNPRHLVRRRGQEARLRCSPMKGHSHVYWYRQLPEEGLKFMVYLQKENIIDESGMPKERFSAEFPKEGPSILRIQQVVRGDSAAYFCASSPPGLSSYEQYFGPGTRLTVT.